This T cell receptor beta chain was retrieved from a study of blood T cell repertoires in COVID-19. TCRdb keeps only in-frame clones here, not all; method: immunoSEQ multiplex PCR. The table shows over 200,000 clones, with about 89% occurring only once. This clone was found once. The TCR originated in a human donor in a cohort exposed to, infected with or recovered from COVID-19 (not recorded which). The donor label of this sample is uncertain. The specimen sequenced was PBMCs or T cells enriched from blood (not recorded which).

The CDR3 loop reads CASRTGNQPQHF. The CDR3 region has the DNA TGTGCCAGCAGAACGGGAAATCAGCCCCAGCATTTT. The gene calls are TRBV27 and TRBJ1-5; D is unresolved. CDR1 is MNHEY, CDR2 SMNVEV, per germline (reference sequence). Trimming removed 6 bases from V and 4 bases from J, with 7 bases in between. The CDR3 totals 12 residues.